This TCR beta chain comes out of a study of blood T cell repertoires in COVID-19. Study-wide context: Sites across the United States, Italy and Spain contributed samples from acute and convalescent COVID-19. PBMCs, B-cell-depleted T cells, or T cells provided the cDNA or gDNA that made up the material.

The data were produced by immunoSEQ multiplex PCR, yet TCRdb's version contains in-frame clones alone and is incomplete. The sample has 300,000 or so clones, around 83% seen once. This receptor was obtained from a woman between 45 and 65 years old with acute or convalescent COVID-19. Sample: peripheral blood.

The CDR3 DNA is TGTGCCAGCAGTAAAGGGGGGACCCCGGGACAGGGGGCAGAGACCCAGTACTTC. Protein: CASSKGGTPGQGAETQYF. This chain joins TRBV6-1 and TRBJ2-5, with TRBD1 identical over 12 bases. This CDR3 has 18 amino acids. Germline CDR1 is MNHNS and CDR2 is SASEGT. The V gene end was trimmed by 5 bases and the J gene end by 4 bases; junction bases not matched to a gene: 14.